The 14 T cell receptor beta chains below come from one sample, sequenced in a study of T cells after yellow fever vaccination. TCRdb recomputed calls from the 5' RACE reads with MiXCR, one row per CDR3 protein. The sample gives roughly 30,000 distinct CDR3 sequences, about 10% of which show up once; less than 15% is in the top ten. Specimen: PBMCs, either bulk or a sorted T-cell subset (CD4+, CD8+, memory, or dextramer-sorted; not recorded which), collected roughly 14 days after the first yellow fever vaccination. The receptors derive from a man aged 18 to 30 who received the YFV17D yellow fever vaccine.

Regarding this clonotype: A clone one base away is much larger, so this may be a read error. This chain links TRBV7-9 with TRBJ1-5; unclear D gene. CDR3 length: 14 residues. From germline, CDR1 is SEHNR and CDR2 FQNEAQ (reference sequence). The CDR3 coding sequence is TGTGCCAGCAGAATCCGACCCTATCATCATCCCCAGCATTTT. Protein sequence: CASRIRPYHHPQHF.

This clonotype has ten or more counts. This chain uses TRBV11-2 with TRBJ2-3, with 12 bases identical to TRBD2. Germline V CDR1 and CDR2: SGHAT, FQNNGV. This CDR3 has 19 residues. With V trimmed by 1 base and J by 9 bases, 17 bases remained unmatched. The CDR3: CASSLVGSSGGARRRTQYF. The CDR3, as DNA: TGTGCCAGCAGCTTAGTCGGTTCTAGCGGGGGGGCCCGGCGGAGGACGCAGTATTTT.

On this clonotype itself: A read error may be the cause here, since a much bigger clone is one base away. This sequence joins TRBV3-1 and TRBJ2-5; D uncertain. The CDR3 covers 14 residues. The ends were cut back, 0 bases at V and 5 bases at J, with 10 bases in the middle. Per the germline V gene, CDR1 is LGHDT and CDR2 is YNNKEL (reference sequence). The DNA for the CDR3 is TGTGCCAGCAGCCAAGAACCTAGAGATGAGACCCAGTACTTC. Protein sequence: CASSQEPRDETQYF.

In this sample, this clonotype turned up many times. The chain is built from TRBV6-5 and TRBJ1-4, with 7 positions matching TRBD1. Germline trimming cut 5 bases from V and 0 bases from J; bases unmatched to any gene: 9. CDR3 length: 17 residues. CDR1 MNHEY and CDR2 SVGAGI come from the germline V gene. The CDR3 DNA is TGTGCCAGCAGTCTCGCCGGGACAGACGCAACTAATGAAAAACTGTTTTTT. Protein product: CASSLAGTDATNEKLFF.

The V gene is TRBV9, the J gene TRBJ2-3, with 9 bases aligning to TRBD2. CDR1 and CDR2 from the germline V gene are SGDLS and YYNGEE. The V gene end was trimmed by 7 bases and the J gene end by 0 bases; junction bases not matched to a gene: 9. The CDR3 is made up of 16 amino acids. CDR3 sequence reads: CASPSGESPSTDTQYF. Here the CDR3 DNA reads TGTGCCAGCCCTAGCGGGGAGTCGCCTAGCACAGATACGCAGTATTTT.

This clonotype has a count of ten or more. The chain employs TRBV12-3 or TRBV12-4 and TRBJ1-5; 10 nucleotides align to TRBD1. Trimming took 6 bases from V and 4 from J; bases not matched to a gene: 9. The CDR3 is 16 amino acids. DNA of the CDR3: TGTGCCAGCAGCCCCCACCGGGACAGGGGAAATCAGCCCCAGCATTTT. This sequence encodes CASSPHRDRGNQPQHF.

This clonotype has a count of ten or more. The V call is TRBV27, the J call TRBJ2-7, with D perhaps TRBD2 (6 bases). The CDR3 totals 15 residues. The V end lost 5 bases, the J end lost 3 bases, and 17 bases lay between the germline ends. In germline, CDR1 is MNHEY, CDR2 SMNVEV (reference sequence). The CDR3 coding sequence is TGTGCCAGCAGTCAAAAGCCCGGGAGAGGCTACGAGCAGTACTTC. Amino acids: CASSQKPGRGYEQYF.

This clonotype was detected many times. The chain recombines TRBV7-9 with TRBJ1-4; D possibly corresponds to TRBD1 (6 bases). Germline V CDR1 and CDR2: SEHNR, FQNEAQ (reference sequence). With 1 base removed from V and 1 base from J, the gap between germline ends came to 10 bases. This CDR3 is built from 16 residues. CDR3 sequence reads: CASSLGFRGTNEKLFF. The CDR3 DNA sequence: TGTGCCAGCAGCTTAGGTTTCAGGGGAACTAATGAAAAACTGTTTTTT.

With regard to this clonotype: This may come from a read error, since a much larger clone is one base off. V gene TRBV5-1 combines with J gene TRBJ2-1; D is possibly TRBD2 (6 bases). The germline V gene encodes CDR1 SGHRS and CDR2 YFSETQ. The V end lost 1 base, the J end lost 0 bases, and 20 bases lay between the germline ends. The CDR3 sequence is 19 residues long. As DNA, the CDR3 is TGCGCCAGCAGCTTGCGCCCTAGCGTGGGACCTAGCTCCTACAATGAGCAGTTCTTC. Translating gives CASSLRPSVGPSSYNEQFF.

Details on this clonotype: This may arise from a read error, as a much more abundant clone is one base away. V is TRBV6-5 and J is TRBJ2-1, with D hard to call. Germline values: CDR1 MNHEY, CDR2 SVGAGI. V lost 2 bases to trimming and J lost 8 bases, with 10 bases between them. The CDR3 consists of 13 residues. DNA for the CDR3: TGTGCCAGCAGTTACCGCTGGGTGGATGAGCAGTTCTTC. It encodes CASSYRWVDEQFF.

This clonotype was recorded at least ten times. This chain connects TRBV5-1 to TRBJ2-5; D is unclear. Per the germline V gene, CDR1 is SGHRS and CDR2 is YFSETQ. The CDR3 is made up of 14 amino acids. V lost 0 bases and J lost 2, with 8 bases in between. This CDR3 reads CASSLDAVQETQYF. CDR3 in DNA: TGCGCCAGCAGCTTGGATGCAGTACAAGAGACCCAGTACTTC.

This clonotype was counted at least ten times. The V and J genes are TRBV7-9 and TRBJ2-5; TRBD1 matches 8 bases. In germline, CDR1 is SEHNR, CDR2 FQNEAQ (reference sequence). This CDR3 spans 13 amino acids. Trimming at V came to 4 bases and at J to 4 bases, leaving 2 bases not matched to a gene. In nucleotides, the CDR3 is TGTGCCAGCAGCTCCAGGGGGCCAGAGACCCAGTACTTC. As protein: CASSSRGPETQYF.

This clonotype was seen ten or more times. J is TRBJ1-2 and V is TRBV12-3 or TRBV12-4; a possible D gene is TRBD1 (5 bases). The CDR3 spans 13 residues. The V gene lost 6 bases and the J gene lost 7 bases, with 15 bases spanning the gap. CDR3 coding DNA: TGTGCCAGCAGCCATCGGGGGGTATCTGGCTACACCTTC. Protein: CASSHRGVSGYTF.

At least ten counts were recorded for this clonotype. The J gene is TRBJ1-1, the V gene TRBV5-5, with unresolved D. This CDR3 has 15 residues. Germline CDR1 is SGHKS and CDR2 is YYEKEE (reference sequence). The V gene lost 2 bases and the J gene lost 4 bases, with 15 bases spanning the gap. CDR3 DNA: TGTGCCAGCAGCTTTCGACCCATTAGAGGCACTGAAGCTTTCTTT. This translates into CASSFRPIRGTEAFF.